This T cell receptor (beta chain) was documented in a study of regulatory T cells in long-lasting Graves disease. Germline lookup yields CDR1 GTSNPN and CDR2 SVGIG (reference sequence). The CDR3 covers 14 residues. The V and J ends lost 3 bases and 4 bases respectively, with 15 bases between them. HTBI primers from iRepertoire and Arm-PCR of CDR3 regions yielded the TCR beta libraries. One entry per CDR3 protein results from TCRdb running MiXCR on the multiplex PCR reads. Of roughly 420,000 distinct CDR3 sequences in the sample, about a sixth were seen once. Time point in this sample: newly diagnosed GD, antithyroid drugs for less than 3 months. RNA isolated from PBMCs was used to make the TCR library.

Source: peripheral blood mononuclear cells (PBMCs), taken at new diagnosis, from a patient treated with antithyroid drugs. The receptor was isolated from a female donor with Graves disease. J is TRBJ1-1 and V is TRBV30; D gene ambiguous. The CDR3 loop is CAWSAPTRGTEAFF. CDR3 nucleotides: TGTGCCTGGAGCGCTCCAACTCGGGGCACTGAAGCTTTCTTT.